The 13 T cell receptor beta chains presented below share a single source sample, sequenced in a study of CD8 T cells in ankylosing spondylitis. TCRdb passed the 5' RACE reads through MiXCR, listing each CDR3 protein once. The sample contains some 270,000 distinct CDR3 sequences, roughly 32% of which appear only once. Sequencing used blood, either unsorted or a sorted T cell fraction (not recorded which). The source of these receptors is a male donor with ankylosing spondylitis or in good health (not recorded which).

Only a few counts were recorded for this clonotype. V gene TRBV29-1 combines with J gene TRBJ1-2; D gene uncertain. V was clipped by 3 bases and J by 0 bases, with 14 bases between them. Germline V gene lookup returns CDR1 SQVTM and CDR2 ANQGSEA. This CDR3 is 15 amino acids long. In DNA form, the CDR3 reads TGCAGCGTTGACGGCGGAGTTTACCCTAACTATGGCTACACCTTC. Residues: CSVDGGVYPNYGYTF.

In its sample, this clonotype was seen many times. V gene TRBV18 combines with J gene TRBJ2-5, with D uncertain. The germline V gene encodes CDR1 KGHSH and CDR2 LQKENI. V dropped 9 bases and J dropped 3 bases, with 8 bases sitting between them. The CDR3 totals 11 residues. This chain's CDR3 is CASSPEETQYF. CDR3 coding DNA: TGTGCCAGTAGCCCGGAAGAGACCCAGTACTTC.

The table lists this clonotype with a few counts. The DNA of the CDR3 is TGTGCCAGCAGCTCCGCCCGGAGCGTCTACGAGCAGTACTTC. It codes for CASSSARSVYEQYF. The chain recombines TRBV5-6 with TRBJ2-7; D is unclear. The V end was cut by 3 bases, the J end by 3 bases, with 13 bases between. The germline V gene has CDR1 SGHDT and CDR2 YYEEEE. The CDR3 is 14 residues long.

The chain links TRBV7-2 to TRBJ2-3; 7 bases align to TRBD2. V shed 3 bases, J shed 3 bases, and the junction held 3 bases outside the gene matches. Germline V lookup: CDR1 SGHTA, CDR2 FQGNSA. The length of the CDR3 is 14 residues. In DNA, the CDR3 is TGTGCCAGCAGCTTGGGGACTACTACAGATACGCAGTATTTT. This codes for CASSLGTTTDTQYF.

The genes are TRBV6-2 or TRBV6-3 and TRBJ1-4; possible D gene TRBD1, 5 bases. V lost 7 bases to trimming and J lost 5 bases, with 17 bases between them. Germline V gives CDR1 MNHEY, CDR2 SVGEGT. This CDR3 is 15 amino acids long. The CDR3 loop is CASNSEGTSNEKLFF. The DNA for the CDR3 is TGTGCCAGCAATTCAGAGGGGACGAGCAATGAAAAACTGTTTTTT.

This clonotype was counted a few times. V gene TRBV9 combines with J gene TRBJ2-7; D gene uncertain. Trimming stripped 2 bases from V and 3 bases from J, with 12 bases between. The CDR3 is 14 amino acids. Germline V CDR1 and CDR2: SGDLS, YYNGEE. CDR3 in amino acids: CASSVRQVDYEQYF. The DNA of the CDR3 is TGTGCCAGCAGCGTCCGGCAGGTCGACTACGAGCAGTACTTC.

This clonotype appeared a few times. The chain's CDR3 is CSAPNLRDSGYEQYF. The CDR3 bases are TGCAGTGCTCCGAACCTCCGGGACTCAGGCTACGAGCAGTACTTC. V is TRBV20-1 and J is TRBJ2-7; possibly TRBD2 for D (6 bases). V lost 5 bases, J lost 3 bases, and 20 bases lay in between. This CDR3 contains 15 residues. Germline V gene sequence: CDR1 DFQATT, CDR2 SNEGSKA (reference sequence).

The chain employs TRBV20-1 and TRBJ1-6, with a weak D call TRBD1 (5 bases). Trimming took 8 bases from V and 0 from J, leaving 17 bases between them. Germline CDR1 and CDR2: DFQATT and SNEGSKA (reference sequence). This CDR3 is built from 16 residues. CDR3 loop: CSTRGRDSSYNSPLHF. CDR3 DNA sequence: TGCAGTACCCGGGGTCGAGACAGCTCCTATAATTCACCCCTCCACTTT.

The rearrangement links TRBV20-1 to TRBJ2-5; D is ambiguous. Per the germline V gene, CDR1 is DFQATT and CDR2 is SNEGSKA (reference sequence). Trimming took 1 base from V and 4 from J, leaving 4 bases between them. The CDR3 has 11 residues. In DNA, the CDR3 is TGCAGTGCTAGAGGGGCAGAGACCCAGTACTTC. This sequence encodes CSARGAETQYF.

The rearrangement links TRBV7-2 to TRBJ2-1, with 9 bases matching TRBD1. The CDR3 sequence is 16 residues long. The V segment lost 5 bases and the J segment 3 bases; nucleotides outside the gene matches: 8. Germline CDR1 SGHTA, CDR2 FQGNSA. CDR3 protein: CASSDFTGGYYNEQFF. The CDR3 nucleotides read TGTGCCAGCAGCGACTTCACAGGGGGCTACTACAATGAGCAGTTCTTC. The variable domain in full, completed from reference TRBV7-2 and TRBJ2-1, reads GAGVSQSPSNKVTEKGKDVELRCDPISGHTALYWYRQSLGQGLEFLIYFQGNSAPDKSGLPSDRFSAERTGGSVSTLTIQRTQQEDSAVYLCASSDFTGGYYNEQFFGPGTRLTVL.

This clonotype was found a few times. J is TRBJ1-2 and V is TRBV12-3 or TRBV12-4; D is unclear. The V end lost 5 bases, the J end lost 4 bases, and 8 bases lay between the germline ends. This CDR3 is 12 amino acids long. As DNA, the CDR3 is TGTGCCAGCAGTGCGGAGGGCTATGGCTACACCTTC. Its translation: CASSAEGYGYTF.

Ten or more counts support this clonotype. The CDR3 coding sequence is TGCAGCGTTGTTCCGGGGGCGGTAGAGACCCAGTACTTC. Protein: CSVVPGAVETQYF. This chain links TRBV29-1 with TRBJ2-5; D may correspond to TRBD1 or TRBD2 (6 bases each). The V end was cut by 4 bases, the J end by 4 bases, with 13 bases between. Germline V CDR1 and CDR2: SQVTM, ANQGSEA. The CDR3 has 13 amino acids.

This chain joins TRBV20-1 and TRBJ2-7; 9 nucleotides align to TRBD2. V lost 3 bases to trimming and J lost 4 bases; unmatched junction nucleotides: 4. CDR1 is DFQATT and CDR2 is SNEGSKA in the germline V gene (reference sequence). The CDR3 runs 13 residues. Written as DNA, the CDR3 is TGCAGTGCTAGTCGGCGGGGGGGATACGAGCAGTACTTC. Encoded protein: CSASRRGGYEQYF.